Included here is one TCR beta chain sequence, with context. Trimming left V 7 bases short and J 3 bases short, with 8 bases between. Germline values: CDR1 SGDLS, CDR2 YYNGEE. The CDR3 contains 12 residues. The data originate from a study of blood T cell repertoires in COVID-19. Study-level information: Sources were T cells, B-cell-depleted T cells, or PBMCs; the material itself was cDNA or gDNA.

Profiling relied on immunoSEQ multiplex PCR, and the TCRdb table lists in-frame clones only, not all of them. The table has approximately 250,000 clones, approximately 83% seen once; the top ten hold more than 5.5%. The TCR originated in a human donor in a cohort sampled during active COVID-19. The chain has TRBV9 and TRBJ1-3, with D tentatively TRBD1 (6 bases). Sample: peripheral blood. The CDR3 DNA reads as TGTGCCAGCTCAGGGGATGGAAACACCATATATTTT. Translated: CASSGDGNTIYF.